The sequence of this T cell receptor beta chain was determined in a study of cytomegalovirus exposure and HLA in healthy donors. The PCR was carried out with 60 Vbeta primers and 13 Jbeta primers. Libraries were prepared by immunoSEQ multiplex PCR; TCRdb keeps only in-frame clonotypes and omits some of them. The sample contains over 95,000 clones, 60% to 85% of which appear only once. This clone was picked up a small number of times. The antigen is not known. The V end lost 2 bases, the J end lost 3 bases, and 14 bases lay between the germline ends. This CDR3 is 16 amino acids long. Germline-derived CDR1 and CDR2 are SGHTA and FQGNSA. Whole-study results and caveats: HLA alleles showed associations with 16,951 TCR beta sequences in a later analysis, at a 0.05 false discovery rate. Some V segments, TRBV6-2 and TRBV6-3 among them, were indistinguishable and were therefore excluded.

V usage is TRBV7-2 and J usage is TRBJ1-5, with a weak D call TRBD1 (6 bases). The sequenced sample consisted of PBMCs. The TCR originated in a female donor in good health and CMV-seronegative. Written as DNA, the CDR3 is TGTGCCAGCAGCTTACGAAGTGGGGGCGTCAATCAGCCCCAGCATTTT. Protein sequence: CASSLRSGGVNQPQHF.